The sequence of this TCR beta chain was determined in a study of blood T cell repertoires in COVID-19. Germline V lookup: CDR1 SGHTA, CDR2 FQGNSA. The V and J ends lost 5 bases and 3 bases respectively, with 11 bases between them. There are 15 residues in the CDR3. Sequencing used immunoSEQ multiplex PCR; TCRdb keeps in-frame clones, though not all of them. The sample gives 65,000 to 95,000 clones, 65% to 90% of which show up once; around 22% is in the top ten. The source material was peripheral blood. The V gene is TRBV7-2, the J gene TRBJ1-6, with no clear D. This clonotype originated in a woman in her 50s with acute or convalescent COVID-19. The CDR3 loop is CASSPDARYNSPLHF. CDR3 sequence (DNA): TGTGCCAGCAGCCCAGATGCCCGCTATAATTCACCCCTCCACTTT.